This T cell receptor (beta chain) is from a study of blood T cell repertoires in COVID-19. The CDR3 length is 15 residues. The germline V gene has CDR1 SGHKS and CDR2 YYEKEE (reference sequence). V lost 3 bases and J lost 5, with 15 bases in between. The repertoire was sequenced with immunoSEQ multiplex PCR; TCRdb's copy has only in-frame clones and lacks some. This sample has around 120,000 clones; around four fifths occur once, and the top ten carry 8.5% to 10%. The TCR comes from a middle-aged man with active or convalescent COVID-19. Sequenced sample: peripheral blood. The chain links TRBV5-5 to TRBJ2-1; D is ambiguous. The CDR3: CASSSTPQVNNEQFF. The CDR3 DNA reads TGTGCCAGCAGCTCGACGCCTCAGGTGAACAATGAGCAGTTCTTC. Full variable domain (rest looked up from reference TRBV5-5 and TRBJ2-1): DAGVTQSPTHLIKTRGQQVTLRCSPISGHKSVSWYQQVLGQGPQFIFQYYEKEERGRGNFPDRFSARQFPNYSSELNVNALLLGDSALYLCASSSTPQVNNEQFFGPGTRLTVL.